This T cell receptor beta chain was observed in a study of T cell changes during pregnancy in multiple sclerosis. Germline V lookup: CDR1 MDHEN, CDR2 SYDVKM. The CDR3 runs 17 residues. V was clipped by 4 bases and J by 2 bases; unmatched bases: 9. Data came from immunoSEQ multiplex PCR; TCRdb stores just in-frame clones and leaves some out. The sample carries tens of thousands of clones, more than 75% recorded once. This clone is categorized as medium-sized. This sequence originates from a female donor with multiple sclerosis, enrolled in a pregnancy study. V usage is TRBV28 and J usage is TRBJ2-1; 9 bases map to TRBD2. The sample in question was CD8+ T cells from peripheral blood mononuclear cells, obtained before pregnancy. The CDR3 DNA sequence: TGTGCCAGCAGTTCCTCATCTAGCGGGGAGCCCTACAATGAGCAGTTCTTC. This gives the protein CASSSSSSGEPYNEQFF.